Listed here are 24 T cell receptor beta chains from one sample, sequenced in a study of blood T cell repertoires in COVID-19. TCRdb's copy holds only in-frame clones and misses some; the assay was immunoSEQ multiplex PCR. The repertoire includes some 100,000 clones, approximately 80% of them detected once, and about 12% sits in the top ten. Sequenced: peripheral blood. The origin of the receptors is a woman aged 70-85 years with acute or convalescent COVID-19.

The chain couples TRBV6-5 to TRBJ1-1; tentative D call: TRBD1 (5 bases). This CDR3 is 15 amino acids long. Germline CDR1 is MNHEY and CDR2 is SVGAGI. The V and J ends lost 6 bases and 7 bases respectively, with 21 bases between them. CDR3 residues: CASRGGVAREGEAFF. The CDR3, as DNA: TGTGCCAGCAGGGGGGGTGTGGCCAGGGAAGGTGAAGCTTTCTTT.

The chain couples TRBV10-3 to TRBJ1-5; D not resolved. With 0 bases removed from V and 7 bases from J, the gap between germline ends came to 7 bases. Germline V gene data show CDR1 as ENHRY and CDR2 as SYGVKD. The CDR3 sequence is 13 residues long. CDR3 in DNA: TGTGCCATCAGTGAGTCGACGGGACAGCCCCAGCATTTT. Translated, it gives CAISESTGQPQHF.

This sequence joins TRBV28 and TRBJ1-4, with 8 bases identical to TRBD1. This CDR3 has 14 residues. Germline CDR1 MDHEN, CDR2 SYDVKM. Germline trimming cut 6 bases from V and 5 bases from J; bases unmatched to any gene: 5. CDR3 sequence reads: CASSVGQGNEKLFF. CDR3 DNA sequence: TGTGCCAGCAGCGTAGGACAGGGAAATGAAAAACTGTTTTTT.

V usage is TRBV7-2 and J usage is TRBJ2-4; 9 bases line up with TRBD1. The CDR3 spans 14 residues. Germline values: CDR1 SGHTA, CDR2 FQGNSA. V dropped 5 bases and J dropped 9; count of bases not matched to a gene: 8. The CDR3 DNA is TGTGCCAGCAGCCCACAGGGGGCCGTAGGCATTCAGTACTTC. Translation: CASSPQGAVGIQYF.

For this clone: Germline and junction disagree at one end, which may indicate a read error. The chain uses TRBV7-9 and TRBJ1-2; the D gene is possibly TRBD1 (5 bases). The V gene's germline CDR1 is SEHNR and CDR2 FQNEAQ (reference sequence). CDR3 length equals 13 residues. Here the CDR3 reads CASNGQPGTLRSF. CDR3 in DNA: TGTGCCAGCAACGGACAACCCGGGACTCTAAGGAGTTTC.

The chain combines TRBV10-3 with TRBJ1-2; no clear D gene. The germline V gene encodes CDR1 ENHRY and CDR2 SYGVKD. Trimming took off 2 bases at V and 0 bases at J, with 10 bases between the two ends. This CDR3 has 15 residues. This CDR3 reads CAISEGGSSNYGYTF. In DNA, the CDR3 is TGTGCCATCAGTGAGGGTGGCAGTTCTAACTATGGCTACACCTTC.

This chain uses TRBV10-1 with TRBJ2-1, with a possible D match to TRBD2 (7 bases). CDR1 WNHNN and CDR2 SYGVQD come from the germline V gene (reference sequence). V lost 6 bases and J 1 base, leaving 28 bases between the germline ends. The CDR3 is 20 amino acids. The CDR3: CASRPHRTGRGVQSYNEQFF. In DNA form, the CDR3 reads TGCGCCAGCAGACCACATAGAACAGGGAGGGGGGTCCAGTCCTACAATGAGCAGTTCTTC.

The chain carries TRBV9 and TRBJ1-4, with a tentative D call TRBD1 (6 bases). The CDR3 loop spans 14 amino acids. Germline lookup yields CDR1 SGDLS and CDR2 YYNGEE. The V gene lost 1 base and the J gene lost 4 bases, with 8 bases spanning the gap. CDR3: CASSVSRGNEKLFF. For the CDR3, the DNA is TGTGCCAGCAGCGTAAGCAGGGGTAATGAAAAACTGTTTTTT.

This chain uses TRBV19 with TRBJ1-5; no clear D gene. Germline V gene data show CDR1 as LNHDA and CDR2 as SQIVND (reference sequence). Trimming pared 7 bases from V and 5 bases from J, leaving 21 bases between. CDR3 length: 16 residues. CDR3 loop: CASTRTHSRPDQPQHF. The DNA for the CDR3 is TGTGCCAGTACTCGGACTCACTCTCGTCCGGATCAGCCCCAGCATTTT.

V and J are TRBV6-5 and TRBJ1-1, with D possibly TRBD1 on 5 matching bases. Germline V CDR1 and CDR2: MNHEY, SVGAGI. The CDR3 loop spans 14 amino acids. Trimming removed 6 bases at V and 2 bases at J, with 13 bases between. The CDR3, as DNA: TGTGCCAGCAGCCAGACAGAGTTTAACACTGAAGCTTTCTTT. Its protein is CASSQTEFNTEAFF.

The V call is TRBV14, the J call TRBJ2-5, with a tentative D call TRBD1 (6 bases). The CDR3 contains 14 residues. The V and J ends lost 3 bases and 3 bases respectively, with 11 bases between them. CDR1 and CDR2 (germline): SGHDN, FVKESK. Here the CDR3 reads CASSHTGTKETQYF. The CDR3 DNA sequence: TGTGCCAGCAGCCATACCGGGACAAAAGAGACCCAGTACTTC.

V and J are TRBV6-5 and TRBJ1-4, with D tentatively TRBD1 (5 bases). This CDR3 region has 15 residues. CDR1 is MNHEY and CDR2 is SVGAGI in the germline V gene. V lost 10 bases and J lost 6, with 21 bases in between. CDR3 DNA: TGTGCCACTTCGGGTCCTCGACAAGGGGATGAAAAACTGTTTTTT. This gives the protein CATSGPRQGDEKLFF.

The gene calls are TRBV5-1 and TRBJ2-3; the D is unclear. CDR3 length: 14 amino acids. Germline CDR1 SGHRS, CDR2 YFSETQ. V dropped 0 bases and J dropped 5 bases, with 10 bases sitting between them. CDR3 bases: TGCGCCAGCAGCTTGGCGGGTTTTCGAGATACGCAGTATTTT. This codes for CASSLAGFRDTQYF.

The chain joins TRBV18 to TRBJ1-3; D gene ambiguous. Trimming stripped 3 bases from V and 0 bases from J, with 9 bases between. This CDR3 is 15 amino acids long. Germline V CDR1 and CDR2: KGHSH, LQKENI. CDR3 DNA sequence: TGTGCCAGCTCACCCCTGGCGGACTCTGGAAACACCATATATTTT. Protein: CASSPLADSGNTIYF.

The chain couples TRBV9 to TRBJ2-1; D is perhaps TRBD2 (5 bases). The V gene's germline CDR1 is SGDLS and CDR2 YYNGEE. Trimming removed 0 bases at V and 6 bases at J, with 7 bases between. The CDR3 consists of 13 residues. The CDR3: CASSVAGSNEQFF. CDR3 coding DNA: TGTGCCAGCAGCGTAGCGGGGAGCAATGAGCAGTTCTTC. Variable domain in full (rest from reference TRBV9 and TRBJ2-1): DSGVTQTPKHLITATGQRVTLRCSPRSGDLSVYWYQQSLDQGLQFLIQYYNGEERAKGNILERFSAQQFPDLHSELNLSSLELGDSALYFCASSVAGSNEQFFGPGTRLTVL.

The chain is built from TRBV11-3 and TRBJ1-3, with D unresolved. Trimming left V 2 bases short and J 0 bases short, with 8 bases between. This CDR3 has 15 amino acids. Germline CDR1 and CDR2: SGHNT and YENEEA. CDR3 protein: CASSLTGLSGNTIYF. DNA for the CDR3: TGTGCCAGCAGCTTAACTGGACTCTCTGGAAACACCATATATTTT.

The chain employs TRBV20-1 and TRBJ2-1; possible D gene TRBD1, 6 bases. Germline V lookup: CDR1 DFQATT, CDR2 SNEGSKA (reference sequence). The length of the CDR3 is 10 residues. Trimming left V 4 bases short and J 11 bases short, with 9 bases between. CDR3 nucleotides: TGCAGTGCTATAGGGGGACAGCAGTTCTTC. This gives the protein CSAIGGQQFF.

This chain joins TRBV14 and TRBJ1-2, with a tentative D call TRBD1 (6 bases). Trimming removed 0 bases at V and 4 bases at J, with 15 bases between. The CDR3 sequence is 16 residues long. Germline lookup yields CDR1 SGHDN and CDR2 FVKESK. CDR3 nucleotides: TGTGCCAGCAGCCAAGATAATCTGGCGGGGGCCTATGGCTACACCTTC. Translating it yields CASSQDNLAGAYGYTF.

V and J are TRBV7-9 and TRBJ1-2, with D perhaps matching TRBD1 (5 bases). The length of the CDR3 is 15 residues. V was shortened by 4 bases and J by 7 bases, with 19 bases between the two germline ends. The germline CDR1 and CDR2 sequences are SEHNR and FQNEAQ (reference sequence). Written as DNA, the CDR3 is TGTGCCAGCAGCTCCCTACGGGACTTTGCCATTGGCTACACCTTC. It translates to CASSSLRDFAIGYTF.

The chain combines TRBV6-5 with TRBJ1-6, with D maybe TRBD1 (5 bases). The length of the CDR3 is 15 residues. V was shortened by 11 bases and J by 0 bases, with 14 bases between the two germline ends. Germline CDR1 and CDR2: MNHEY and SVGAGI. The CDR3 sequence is CAGSRASSYNSPLHF. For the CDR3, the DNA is TGTGCCGGCTCCAGGGCTAGCTCCTATAATTCACCCCTCCACTTT.

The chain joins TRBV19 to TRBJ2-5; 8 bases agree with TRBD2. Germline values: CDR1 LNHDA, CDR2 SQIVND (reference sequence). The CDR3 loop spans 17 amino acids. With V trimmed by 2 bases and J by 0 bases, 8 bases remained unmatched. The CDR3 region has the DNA TGTGCCAGTAGTATAACGGGGGGGCGGTCGTACCAAGAGACCCAGTACTTC. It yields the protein CASSITGGRSYQETQYF.

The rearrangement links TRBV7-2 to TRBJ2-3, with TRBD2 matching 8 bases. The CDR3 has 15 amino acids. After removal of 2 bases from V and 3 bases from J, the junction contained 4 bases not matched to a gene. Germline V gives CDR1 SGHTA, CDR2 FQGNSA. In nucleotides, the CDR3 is TGTGCCAGCAGCTTATACGGGGGGGCAACAGATACGCAGTATTTT. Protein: CASSLYGGATDTQYF.

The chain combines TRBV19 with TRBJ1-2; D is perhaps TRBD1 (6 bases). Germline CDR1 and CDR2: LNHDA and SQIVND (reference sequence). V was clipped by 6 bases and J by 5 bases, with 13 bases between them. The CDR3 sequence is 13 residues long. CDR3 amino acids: CASSRTAEYGYTF. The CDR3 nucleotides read TGTGCCAGTAGCCGGACAGCAGAGTATGGCTACACCTTC.

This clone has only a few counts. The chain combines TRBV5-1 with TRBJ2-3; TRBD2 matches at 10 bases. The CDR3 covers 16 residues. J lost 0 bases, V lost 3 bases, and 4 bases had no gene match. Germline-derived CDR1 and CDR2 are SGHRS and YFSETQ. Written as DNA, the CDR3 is TGCGCCAGCAGCTGGGTAGCGGGGGGCAGCACAGATACGCAGTATTTT. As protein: CASSWVAGGSTDTQYF.